This T cell receptor beta chain comes out of a study of T cells in localized non-small cell lung cancer. Notes on the study in general: Adjacent lung was found to contain a median roughly 58 of the top 100 tumor clones.

This CDR3 comprises 14 residues. Germline-derived CDR1 and CDR2 are SNHLY and FYNNEI. The V gene end was trimmed by 6 bases and the J gene end by 10 bases; junction bases not matched to a gene: 14. Only in-frame clones appear in the TCRdb table, and some are missing; sequencing was by immunoSEQ multiplex PCR. In the table there are 90,000 or so clones, about 91% of which are singletons. The count of this clone is one. Its antigen is currently unknown. This clonotype was obtained from a man aged 40 to 69 with stage I squamous cell lung carcinoma. The starting material was peripheral blood, obtained before any cancer treatment. The rearrangement links TRBV2 to TRBJ2-5, with 7 bases aligning to TRBD1. CDR3 region: CASRGQTLGVVQYF. The CDR3 DNA reads TGTGCCAGCAGGGGACAGACTTTGGGGGTCGTCCAGTACTTC. Supplemented by reference TRBV2 and TRBJ2-5, the full variable domain reads EPEVTQTPSHQVTQMGQEVILRCVPISNHLYFYWYRQILGQKVEFLVSFYNNEISEKSEIFDDQFSVERPDGSNFTLKIRSTKLEDSAMYFCASRGQTLGVVQYFGPGTRLLVL.